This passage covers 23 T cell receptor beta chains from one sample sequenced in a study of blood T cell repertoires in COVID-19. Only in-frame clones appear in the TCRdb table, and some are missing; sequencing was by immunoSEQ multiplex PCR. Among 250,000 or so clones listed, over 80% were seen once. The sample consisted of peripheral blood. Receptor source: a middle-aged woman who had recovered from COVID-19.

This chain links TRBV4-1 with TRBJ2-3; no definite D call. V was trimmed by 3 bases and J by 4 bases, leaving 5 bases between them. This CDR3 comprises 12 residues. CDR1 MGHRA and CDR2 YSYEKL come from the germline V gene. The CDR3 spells CASSQSADTQYF. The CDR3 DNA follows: TGCGCCAGCAGCCAGTCAGCAGATACGCAGTATTTT.

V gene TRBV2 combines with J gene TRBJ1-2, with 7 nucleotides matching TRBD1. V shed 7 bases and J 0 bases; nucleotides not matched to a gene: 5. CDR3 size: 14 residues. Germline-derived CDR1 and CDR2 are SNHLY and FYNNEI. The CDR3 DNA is TGTGCCAGCACCAGGGACAGCCCTAACTATGGCTACACCTTC. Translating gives CASTRDSPNYGYTF.

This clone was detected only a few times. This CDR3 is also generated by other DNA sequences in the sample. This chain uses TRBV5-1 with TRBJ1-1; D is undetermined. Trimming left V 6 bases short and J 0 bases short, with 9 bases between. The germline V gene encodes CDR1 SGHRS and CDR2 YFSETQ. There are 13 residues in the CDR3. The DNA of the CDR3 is TGCGCCAGCACGGAGGGAGTGAACACTGAAGCTTTCTTT. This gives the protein CASTEGVNTEAFF. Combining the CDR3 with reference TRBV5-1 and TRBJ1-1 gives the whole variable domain KAGVTQTPRYLIKTRGQQVTLSCSPISGHRSVSWYQQTPGQGLQFLFEYFSETQRNKGNFPGRFSGRQFSNSRSEMNVSTLELGDSALYLCASTEGVNTEAFFGQGTRLTVV.

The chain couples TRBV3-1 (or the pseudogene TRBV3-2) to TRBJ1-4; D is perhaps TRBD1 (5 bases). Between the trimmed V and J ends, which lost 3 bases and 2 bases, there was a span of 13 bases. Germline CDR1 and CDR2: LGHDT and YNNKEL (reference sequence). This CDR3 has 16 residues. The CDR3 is CASSQLSDITNEKLFF. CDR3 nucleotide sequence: TGTGCCAGCAGCCAGCTCTCGGACATCACTAATGAAAAACTGTTTTTT.

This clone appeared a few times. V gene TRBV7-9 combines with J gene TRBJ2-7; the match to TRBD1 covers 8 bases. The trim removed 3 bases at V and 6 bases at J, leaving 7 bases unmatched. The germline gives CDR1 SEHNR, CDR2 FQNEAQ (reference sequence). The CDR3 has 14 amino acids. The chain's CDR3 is CASSLGQARIEQYF. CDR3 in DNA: TGTGCCAGCAGCTTGGGACAGGCCCGCATCGAGCAGTACTTC.

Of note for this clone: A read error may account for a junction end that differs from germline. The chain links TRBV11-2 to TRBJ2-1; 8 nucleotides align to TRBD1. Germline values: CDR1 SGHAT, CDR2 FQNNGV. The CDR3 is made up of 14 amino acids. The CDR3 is CASSPGGSHNEQFF. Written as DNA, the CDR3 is TGTGCCAGCAGCCCAGGGGGCTCCCACAATGAGCAGTTCTTC.

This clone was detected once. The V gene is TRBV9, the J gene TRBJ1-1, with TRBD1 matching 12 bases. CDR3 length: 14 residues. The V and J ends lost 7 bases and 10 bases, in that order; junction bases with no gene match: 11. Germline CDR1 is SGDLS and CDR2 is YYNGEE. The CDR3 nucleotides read TGTGCCAGCGGGACAGGGGGCGCAGGTCGAGTAGCTTTCTTT. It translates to CASGTGGAGRVAFF.

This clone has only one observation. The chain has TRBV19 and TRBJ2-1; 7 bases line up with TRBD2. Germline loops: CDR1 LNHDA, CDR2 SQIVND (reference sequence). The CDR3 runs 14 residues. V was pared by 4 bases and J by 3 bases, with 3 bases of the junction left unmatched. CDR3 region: CASSRVAGYNEQFF. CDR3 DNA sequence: TGTGCCAGTAGTAGGGTAGCGGGCTACAATGAGCAGTTCTTC.

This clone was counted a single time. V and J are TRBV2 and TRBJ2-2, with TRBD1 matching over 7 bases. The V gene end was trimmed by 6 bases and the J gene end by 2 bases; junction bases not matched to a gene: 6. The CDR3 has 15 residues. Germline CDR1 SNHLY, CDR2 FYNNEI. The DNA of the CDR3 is TGTGCCAGCAGGAGGACAGGTGGAAACACCGGGGAGCTGTTTTTT. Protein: CASRRTGGNTGELFF.

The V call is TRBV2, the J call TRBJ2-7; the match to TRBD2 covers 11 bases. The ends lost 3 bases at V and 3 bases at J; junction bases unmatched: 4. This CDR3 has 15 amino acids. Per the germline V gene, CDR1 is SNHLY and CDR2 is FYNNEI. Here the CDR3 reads CASSETSGDFYEQYF. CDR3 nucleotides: TGTGCCAGCAGTGAGACTAGCGGGGACTTCTACGAGCAGTACTTC.

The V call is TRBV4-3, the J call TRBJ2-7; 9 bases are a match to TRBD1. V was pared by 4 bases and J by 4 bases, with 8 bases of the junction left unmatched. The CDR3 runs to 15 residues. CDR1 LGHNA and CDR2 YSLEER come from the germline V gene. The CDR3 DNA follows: TGCGCCAGCAGCCTCTCCCCGGGACAGGGATACGAGCAGTACTTC. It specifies CASSLSPGQGYEQYF.

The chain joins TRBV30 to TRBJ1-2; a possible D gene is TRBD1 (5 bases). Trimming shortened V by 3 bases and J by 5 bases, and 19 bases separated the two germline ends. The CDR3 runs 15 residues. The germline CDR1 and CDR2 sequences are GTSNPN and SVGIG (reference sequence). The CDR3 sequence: CAWRNNYRSSYGYTF. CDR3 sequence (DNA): TGTGCCTGGAGGAACAATTACAGGTCTTCTTATGGCTACACCTTC.

CDR3 in DNA: TGCGCCAGCAGTGAGTCGCGGGTTATCTCCTACGAGCAGTACTTC. Its translation: CASSESRVISYEQYF. The chain combines TRBV10-2 with TRBJ2-7; D possibly corresponds to TRBD2 (5 bases). Trimming pared 0 bases from V and 0 bases from J, leaving 9 bases between. The CDR3 spans 15 residues. The germline V gene has CDR1 WSHSY and CDR2 SAAADI.

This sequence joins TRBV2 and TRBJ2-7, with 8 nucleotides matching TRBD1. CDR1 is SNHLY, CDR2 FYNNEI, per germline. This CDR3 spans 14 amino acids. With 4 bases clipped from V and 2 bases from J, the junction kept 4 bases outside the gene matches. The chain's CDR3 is CASSARTGTYEQYF. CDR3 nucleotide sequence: TGTGCCAGCAGTGCACGGACAGGGACCTACGAGCAGTACTTC.

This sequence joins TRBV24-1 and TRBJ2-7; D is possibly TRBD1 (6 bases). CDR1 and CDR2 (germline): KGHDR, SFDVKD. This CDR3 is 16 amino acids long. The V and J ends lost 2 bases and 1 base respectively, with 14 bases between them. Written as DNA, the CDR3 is TGTGCCACCAGTGATTCCTGGAAGGACAGTTCCTACGAGCAGTACTTC. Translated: CATSDSWKDSSYEQYF.

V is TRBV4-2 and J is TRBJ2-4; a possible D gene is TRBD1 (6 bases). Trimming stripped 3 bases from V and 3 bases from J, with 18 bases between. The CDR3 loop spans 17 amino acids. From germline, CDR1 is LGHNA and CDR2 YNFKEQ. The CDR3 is CASSHTPGTSGKNIQYF. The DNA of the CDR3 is TGTGCCAGCAGCCACACTCCCGGGACATCTGGCAAAAACATTCAGTACTTC.

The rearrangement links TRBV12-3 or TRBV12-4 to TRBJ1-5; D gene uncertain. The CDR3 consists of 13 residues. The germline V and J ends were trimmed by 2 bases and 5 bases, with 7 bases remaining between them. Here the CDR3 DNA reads TGTGCCAGCAGTTTAAATCAGGATCAGCCCCAGCATTTT. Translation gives CASSLNQDQPQHF.

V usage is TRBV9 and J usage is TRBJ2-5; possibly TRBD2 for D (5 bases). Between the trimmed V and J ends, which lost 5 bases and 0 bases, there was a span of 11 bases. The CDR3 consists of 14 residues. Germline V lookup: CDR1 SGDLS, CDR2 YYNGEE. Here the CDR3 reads CASSSTGYQETQYF. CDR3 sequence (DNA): TGTGCCAGCAGTAGTACGGGGTACCAAGAGACCCAGTACTTC.

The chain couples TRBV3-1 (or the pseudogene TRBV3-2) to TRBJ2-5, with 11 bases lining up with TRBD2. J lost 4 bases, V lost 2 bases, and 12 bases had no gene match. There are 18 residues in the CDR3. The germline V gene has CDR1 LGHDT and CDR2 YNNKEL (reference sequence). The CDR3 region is CASSQRVFSGGARETQYF. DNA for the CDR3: TGTGCCAGCAGCCAACGAGTATTTAGCGGGGGGGCGCGAGAGACCCAGTACTTC.

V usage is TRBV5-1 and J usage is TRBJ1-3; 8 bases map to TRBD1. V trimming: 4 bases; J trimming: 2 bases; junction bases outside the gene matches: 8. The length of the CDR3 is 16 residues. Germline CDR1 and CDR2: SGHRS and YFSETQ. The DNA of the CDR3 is TGCGCCAGCAGCGTTGGTGACAGGGGCGCTGGAAACACCATATATTTT. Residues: CASSVGDRGAGNTIYF.

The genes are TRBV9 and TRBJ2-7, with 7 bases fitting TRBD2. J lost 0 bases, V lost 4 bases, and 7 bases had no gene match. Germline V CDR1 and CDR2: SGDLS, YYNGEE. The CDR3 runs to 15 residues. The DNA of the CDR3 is TGTGCCAGCAGCATGCGGGACTACACCTCCTACGAGCAGTACTTC. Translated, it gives CASSMRDYTSYEQYF.

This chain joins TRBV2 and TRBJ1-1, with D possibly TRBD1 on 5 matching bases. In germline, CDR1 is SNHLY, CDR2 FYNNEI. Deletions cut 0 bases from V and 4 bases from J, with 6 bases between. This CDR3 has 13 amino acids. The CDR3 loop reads CASSEARVTEAFF. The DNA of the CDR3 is TGTGCCAGCAGTGAAGCCAGGGTCACTGAAGCTTTCTTT.

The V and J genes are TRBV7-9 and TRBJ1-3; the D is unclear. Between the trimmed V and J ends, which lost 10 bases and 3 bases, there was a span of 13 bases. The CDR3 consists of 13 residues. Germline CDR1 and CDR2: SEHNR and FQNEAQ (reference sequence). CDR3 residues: CATPKGLGNTIYF. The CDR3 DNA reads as TGTGCCACCCCCAAGGGCCTTGGAAACACCATATATTTT.